This TCR beta chain is from a study of type 1 and type 2 diabetes patients. The wider study: Magnetic bead positive selection isolated CD4+ or CD8+ T cells from PBMCs.

Amplification started from genomic DNA. The TCR beta CDR3 region was amplified using 30 forward and 13 reverse primers. Each CDR3 protein gets one entry after TCRdb re-called the multiplex PCR reads with MiXCR. The repertoire holds some 250,000 distinct CDR3 sequences, with roughly 50% as singletons. With 0 bases removed from V and 5 bases from J, the gap between germline ends came to 13 bases. This CDR3 contains 14 residues. Germline CDR1 and CDR2: DFQATT and SNEGSKA (reference sequence). The sample holds one count of this clonotype. Material: peripheral blood mononuclear cells (PBMCs). The chain has TRBV20-1 and TRBJ2-5; perhaps TRBD2 as D (5 bases). The TCR was taken from a man aged 18-30 years with type 2 diabetes. CDR3 sequence (DNA): TGCAGTGCTAGAGATCGAGCAAGCGGCGAGACCCAGTACTTC. As protein: CSARDRASGETQYF.